Described below is a single T cell receptor (beta chain) sequence and its context. Its antigen specificity is not known. A much larger clone differs by one base, so this may be a read error. This record comes from a study of T cells in Graves' hyperthyroidism and ophthalmopathy (dated by TCRdb to about 2019). General notes on the study: Peripheral blood was sampled at the time of initial diagnosis, prior to any treatment. TCR V-J signatures able to tell the groups apart were searched for in a discovery cohort of 95 or so patients, of whom over 40 had Graves' ophthalmopathy and roughly 59 had stable Graves' hyperthyroidism. Prospective prediction of ophthalmopathy was tested in an independent validation cohort consisting of some 19 hyperthyroidism patients and around 16 patients who later progressed to ophthalmopathy. The roughly 91 discovery patients were randomly divided into training and test sets at a 7:3 ratio. In roughly six Graves' hyperthyroidism patients, the study also compared T-cell repertoires from thyroid tissue with T-cell repertoires from blood. Once sampling was done, hyperthyroidism patients were given methimazole at a starting dose of 30 mg daily, whereas ophthalmopathy patients were given high-dose intravenous methylprednisolone. According to the paper, TCR Vbeta CDR3 sequencing was carried out on 120 to 150 peripheral blood samples, which came from 40 to 45 ophthalmopathy, around 74 hyperthyroidism and approximately 17 progressor patients. On the study overall, not on this receptor specifically: A 13 V-J signature model separated ophthalmopathy from stable hyperthyroidism, with 87.88% sensitivity and roughly 81% specificity in cross-validation and 80%/75% in testing. In validation, progression to ophthalmopathy was predicted by the model with roughly 71% sensitivity and 72.22% specificity, a median of approximately 6.5 months before onset. Most expanded thyroid clonotypes (frequency above 0.001) were also detected in blood, suggesting blood repertoires may reflect thyroid immune responses. Sample size was not statistically predetermined, and investigators were not blinded to group allocation.

Ophthalmopathy patients had moderately to severely active disease, with a Clinical Activity Score of 3 or more, a NOSPECS grade of 4 or more, and a disease duration of less than 3 months. Patients with uncontrolled infections, other autoimmune diseases, pregnancy or lactation were excluded. Clinical symptoms, serum thyroxine and TRAb, thyroid ultrasound, and orbital computed tomography formed the basis for the diagnoses. PBMCs were isolated from about 10 ml of fresh peripheral blood by Ficoll-Paque density gradient centrifugation. Total RNA was extracted using Trizol reagent, and RNA quality was assessed on an Agilent 2100 Bioanalyzer. Based on the germline V gene, the CDR1 and CDR2 sequences are MNHGY and SAAAGT. Including the terminal cysteine and phenylalanine, the CDR3 comprises 15 residues. Only the CDR3 region is kept as DNA, spanning 45 bases read in frame from base 1. The TCR beta CDR3 regions were amplified from the RNA transcripts. For the first round of RT-PCR on the TCR CDR3, the HTBI primer set was used together with the Qiagen OneStep RT-PCR kit. Libraries were constructed in a second round of multiplex PCR, after which size selection and purification were carried out. Sequencing of the libraries was done on an Illumina HiSeq2000 using paired-end 100 bp reads. Under the source paper's analysis protocol: Raw data were processed with SOAPnuke, discarding reads with adapters, uncalled bases, mean Phred below 15, or no exact constant-primer or identifier match. High-quality paired reads were merged with COPE v1.2.5, and unique nucleotide sequences were defined as clonotypes. MiTCR v1.1 was used to align clonotypes to the IMGT TRBV, TRBD and TRBJ reference segments. The analysis included only V-J combinations with a frequency above 0.0001, which together covered more than 98% of the repertoires. The TCS score was defined as F50 (clonal expansion) divided by E x V (chaos), with BLOSUM62-based TCRdist calculated between CDR3 peptides within each V-J. Welch's t-statistics and random forest reduced around 550 V-J features to 10 to 15, which were used in a naive Bayes classifier (R e1071). TCRdb ran its own pipeline on the public reads, namely fastp trimming at Q25 and MiXCR clone calling, and kept in-frame beta chains. Identical CDR3 proteins give one entry, which carries the most common genes and DNA. The V and J calls come from TCRdb's annotation, not from the publication. In all, the sample holds 350,000 to 400,000 distinct CDR3 sequences, and around a sixth of those were seen once. The ten largest make up 40% of the sample.

This TCR was recovered from a man aged 18 to 29 with Graves' ophthalmopathy. Recombination connected TRBV6-8 to TRBJ2-5; 9 junctional bases match TRBD1. The material sequenced was blood. The DNA reads TGTGTCAGCAGCGTCACAGGGGGCTTCAGGGAGACCCAGTACTTC. Its coded protein is CVSSVTGGFRETQYF.